The 29 T cell receptor beta chains below were found in one sample sequenced in a study of T cell repertoires and HLA-DP antigens. Sequenced by immunoSEQ multiplex PCR; TCRdb stores in-frame clones only, minus some. The table includes around 100,000 clones, 80% to 95% detected once. Their antigen targets remain unknown. Material: CD4+ T cells from PBMCs. The receptors here all came from a woman between 18 and 29 years old in good health and CMV-seronegative.

V gene TRBV10-2 combines with J gene TRBJ1-1; D is uncertain. V shed 5 bases and J shed 0 bases, with 7 bases lying between them. The CDR3 spans 13 residues. Germline CDR1 WSHSY, CDR2 SAAADI. The CDR3: CASSLQLNTEAFF. The CDR3 DNA reads TGCGCCAGCAGTCTACAGCTGAACACTGAAGCTTTCTTT.

The chain uses TRBV7-2 and TRBJ2-2, with D unresolved. CDR3 length: 15 amino acids. The germline CDR1 and CDR2 sequences are SGHTA and FQGNSA. V lost 7 bases and J lost 7, with 19 bases in between. CDR3 amino acids: CASNYRIAGVGELFF. As DNA, the CDR3 is TGTGCCAGCAACTACCGAATTGCTGGGGTCGGGGAGCTGTTTTTT.

The sample holds one count of this clone. The chain joins TRBV7-2 to TRBJ2-5; 8 bases map to TRBD1. In germline, CDR1 is SGHTA, CDR2 FQGNSA. CDR3 length equals 16 residues. Trimming took 5 bases from V and 2 from J; bases not matched to a gene: 10. CDR3 in DNA: TGTGCCAGCAGCCCCAGACAGGGGAATGGGCAAGAGACCCAGTACTTC. Residues: CASSPRQGNGQETQYF.

The rearrangement joins TRBV23-1 to TRBJ1-5; D gene ambiguous. TRBV23-1 is treated as an ORF (open reading frame) with a function not yet certain. This CDR3 is built from 15 residues. V lost 8 bases and J lost 0, with 14 bases in between. CDR3 protein: CASRGTSYSNQPQHF. The CDR3 DNA reads TGCGCCAGCCGAGGAACTTCTTATAGCAATCAGCCCCAGCATTTT.

V usage is TRBV19 and J usage is TRBJ2-1; the match to TRBD2 covers 7 bases. V shed 7 bases and J 10 bases; nucleotides not matched to a gene: 13. Germline lookup yields CDR1 LNHDA and CDR2 SQIVND (reference sequence). The CDR3 is 14 residues long. CDR3 nucleotide sequence: TGTGCCAGTATGGTACTAGCGTTGGGTGCGGAGCAGTTCTTC. This encodes CASMVLALGAEQFF.

The CDR3: CASSLSQSPSGNTIYF. The CDR3, as DNA: TGTGCCAGCAGTTTGTCCCAGTCTCCCTCTGGAAACACCATATATTTT. The rearrangement joins TRBV28 to TRBJ1-3, with D hard to call. Germline CDR1 reads MDHEN; CDR2 reads SYDVKM. Between the trimmed V and J ends, which lost 3 bases and 0 bases, there was a span of 12 bases. This CDR3 region has 16 residues.

This clone was counted only a few times. The chain employs TRBV28 and TRBJ1-1; D not resolved. From germline, CDR1 is MDHEN and CDR2 SYDVKM. V was pared by 7 bases and J by 8 bases, with 14 bases between. This CDR3 is built from 12 residues. Here the CDR3 reads CASTSVRGEAFF. The CDR3 bases are TGTGCCAGCACCTCAGTCCGGGGAGAAGCTTTCTTT.

The rearrangement joins TRBV6-5 to TRBJ2-3; weak D call: TRBD2 (5 bases). The CDR3 is made up of 14 amino acids. Per germline, CDR1 MNHEY and CDR2 SVGAGI. V gave up 0 bases and J gave up 5 bases, with 9 bases separating them. CDR3 DNA sequence: TGTGCCAGCAGTTACTCTCCCGGACTAGATACGCAGTATTTT. This translates into CASSYSPGLDTQYF.

The chain couples TRBV7-2 to TRBJ2-3, with a tentative D call TRBD2 (6 bases). The CDR3 runs to 19 residues. Germline assignment: CDR1 SGHTA and CDR2 FQGNSA. V lost 0 bases and J 0 bases, leaving 19 bases between the germline ends. CDR3 nucleotides: TGTGCCAGCAGCTTAGCCGCTGGGCGGGGACCGTTTAGCACAGATACGCAGTATTTT. Protein sequence: CASSLAAGRGPFSTDTQYF.

The gene calls are TRBV28 and TRBJ2-3, with D unclear. From germline, CDR1 is MDHEN and CDR2 SYDVKM. Trimming removed 5 bases from V and 9 bases from J, with 12 bases in between. The length of the CDR3 is 12 residues. CDR3 region: CASSLYTGTQYF. As DNA, the CDR3 is TGTGCCAGCAGTCTCTACACGGGCACGCAGTATTTT.

This sequence joins TRBV25-1 and TRBJ2-5; 10 bases agree with TRBD1. Trimming cost V 2 bases and J 2 bases; bases outside gene matches: 5. This CDR3 spans 16 amino acids. Germline V CDR1 and CDR2: MGHDK, SYGVNS. CDR3 region: CASSELGQGKQETQYF. DNA for the CDR3: TGTGCCAGCAGTGAACTGGGACAGGGGAAACAAGAGACCCAGTACTTC. The whole variable domain, remainder taken from reference TRBV25-1 and TRBJ2-5, is EADIYQTPRYLVIGTGKKITLECSQTMGHDKMYWYQQDPGMELHLIHYSYGVNSTEKGDLSSESTVSRIRTEHFPLTLESARPSHTSQYLCASSELGQGKQETQYFGPGTRLLVL.

The CDR3 reads CASIARVNTEAFF. The CDR3 DNA reads as TGTGCCAGCATCGCCCGAGTGAACACTGAAGCTTTCTTT. The chain links TRBV2 to TRBJ1-1; no firm D call. CDR1 is SNHLY and CDR2 is FYNNEI in the germline V gene. Trimming removed 7 bases at V and 0 bases at J, with 9 bases between. The CDR3 length is 13 residues.

The chain couples TRBV11-3 to TRBJ1-3; perhaps TRBD1 as D (6 bases). The CDR3 consists of 15 residues. Trimming took 3 bases from V and 0 from J, leaving 9 bases between them. Germline V gene sequence: CDR1 SGHNT, CDR2 YENEEA. In nucleotides, the CDR3 is TGTGCCAGCAGCTTTGGACAGAACTCTGGAAACACCATATATTTT. Its translation is CASSFGQNSGNTIYF. Variable domain in full (rest from reference TRBV11-3 and TRBJ1-3): EAGVVQSPRYKIIEKKQPVAFWCNPISGHNTLYWYLQNLGQGPELLIRYENEEAVDDSQLPKDRFSAERLKGVDSTLKIQPAELGDSAVYLCASSFGQNSGNTIYFGEGSWLTVV.

V and J are TRBV5-6 and TRBJ2-3; 10 nucleotides line up with TRBD1. The ends lost 6 bases at V and 5 bases at J; junction bases unmatched: 9. Germline lookup yields CDR1 SGHDT and CDR2 YYEEEE. The CDR3 totals 15 residues. The CDR3 spells CASTTGTGVGDTQYF. For the CDR3, the DNA is TGTGCCAGCACAACCGGGACAGGGGTCGGAGATACGCAGTATTTT. Full variable domain (outside the CDR3, taken from reference TRBV5-6 and TRBJ2-3): DAGVTQSPTHLIKTRGQQVTLRCSPKSGHDTVSWYQQALGQGPQFIFQYYEEEERQRGNFPDRFSGHQFPNYSSELNVNALLLGDSALYLCASTTGTGVGDTQYFGPGTRLTVL.

The V call is TRBV2, the J call TRBJ2-7, with D tentatively TRBD1 (5 bases). Germline lookup yields CDR1 SNHLY and CDR2 FYNNEI. The ends were cut back, 2 bases at V and 0 bases at J, with 14 bases in the middle. The CDR3 is 16 residues long. The DNA of the CDR3 is TGTGCCAGCAGTGAAAGGCCGCGACAGAGCTCCTACGAGCAGTACGTC. As protein: CASSERPRQSSYEQYV.

This clone was seen more than once but under ten times. The rearrangement joins TRBV11-2 to TRBJ1-1; 10 bases match TRBD1. Germline lookup yields CDR1 SGHAT and CDR2 FQNNGV. This CDR3 is 17 amino acids long. Trimming removed 5 bases from V and 3 bases from J; junction bases left unmatched: 12. DNA for the CDR3: TGTGCCAGCAGCCGTCTCAGGGACAGGGGTGGGTACACTGAAGCTTTCTTT. Translation: CASSRLRDRGGYTEAFF.

V and J are TRBV6-5 and TRBJ2-1; 7 nucleotides match TRBD2. V lost 4 bases to trimming and J lost 8 bases; unmatched junction nucleotides: 2. The CDR3 covers 12 residues. Germline V gene data show CDR1 as MNHEY and CDR2 as SVGAGI. The CDR3 region has the DNA TGTGCCAGCAGTTCGACTAGCCATGAGCAGTTCTTC. This codes for CASSSTSHEQFF.

This chain joins TRBV5-1 and TRBJ1-2, with 11 nucleotides matching TRBD1. Losses at the gene ends were 4 bases for V and 8 bases for J; bases not matched to a gene: 7. Germline CDR1 SGHRS, CDR2 YFSETQ. CDR3 length: 14 amino acids. In nucleotides, the CDR3 is TGCGCCAGCAGCCCGGGACAGGGGGTCAGCGGCTACACCTTC. Protein product: CASSPGQGVSGYTF.

The chain carries TRBV9 and TRBJ2-5, with a possible D match to TRBD1 (5 bases). There are 15 residues in the CDR3. V lost 4 bases and J 5 bases, leaving 18 bases between the germline ends. Germline CDR1 and CDR2: SGDLS and YYNGEE. CDR3 sequence (DNA): TGTGCCAGCAGCACCCGTAGCCAGGGATGGGAGACCCAGTACTTC. Protein sequence: CASSTRSQGWETQYF. Looking up the rest from reference TRBV9 and TRBJ2-5 gives the full variable domain: DSGVTQTPKHLITATGQRVTLRCSPRSGDLSVYWYQQSLDQGLQFLIQYYNGEERAKGNILERFSAQQFPDLHSELNLSSLELGDSALYFCASSTRSQGWETQYFGPGTRLLVL.

The chain links TRBV7-2 to TRBJ2-1; D remains ambiguous. Looked up from germline, CDR1 is SGHTA and CDR2 is FQGNSA. This CDR3 spans 13 amino acids. Trimming removed 4 bases from V and 2 bases from J, with 6 bases in between. The CDR3 protein is CASSSNTYNEQFF. CDR3 DNA sequence: TGTGCCAGCAGCTCCAACACCTACAATGAGCAGTTCTTC. The entire variable domain, with the rest obtained from reference TRBV7-2 and TRBJ2-1, is as follows: GAGVSQSPSNKVTEKGKDVELRCDPISGHTALYWYRQSLGQGLEFLIYFQGNSAPDKSGLPSDRFSAERTGGSVSTLTIQRTQQEDSAVYLCASSSNTYNEQFFGPGTRLTVL.

The V call is TRBV11-2, the J call TRBJ1-2; 8 bases map to TRBD1. V lost 6 bases, J lost 7 bases, and 13 bases stayed unmatched. The CDR3 length is 15 residues. Germline V lookup: CDR1 SGHAT, CDR2 FQNNGV. The CDR3 loop reads CASRTMRTGSLGYTF. Written as DNA, the CDR3 is TGTGCCAGCAGGACGATGAGGACAGGGTCCCTTGGCTACACCTTC.

The chain has TRBV30 and TRBJ2-7; 9 bases are shared with TRBD2. Germline V lookup: CDR1 GTSNPN, CDR2 SVGIG (reference sequence). The V gene end was trimmed by 5 bases and the J gene end by 1 base; junction bases not matched to a gene: 15. This CDR3 region has 17 residues. The CDR3 here is CAWGPDRWTSASYEQYF. In DNA, the CDR3 is TGTGCCTGGGGACCCGATCGTTGGACTAGCGCATCCTACGAGCAGTACTTC.

The chain is built from TRBV28 and TRBJ2-5; tentatively, D is TRBD2 (7 bases). The CDR3 consists of 13 residues. Germline CDR1 reads MDHEN; CDR2 reads SYDVKM. Trimming shortened V by 6 bases and J by 4 bases, and 12 bases separated the two germline ends. For the CDR3, the DNA is TGTGCCAGCAGGAGGGGGGGGCTAGAGACCCAGTACTTC. Protein product: CASRRGGLETQYF.

On this clone itself: An end of the junction does not agree with germline; a read error may underlie this. The rearrangement uses TRBV7-7 and TRBJ2-1, with TRBD1 identical over 8 bases. The CDR3 spans 14 residues. From germline, CDR1 is SSHAT and CDR2 FNYEAQ (reference sequence). The CDR3 is CASSSGTGYNEQFF. The CDR3 DNA reads as TGTGCTAGCAGCTCCGGGACAGGCTACAATGAGCAGTTCTTC.

This chain connects TRBV7-3 to TRBJ2-3, with D uncertain. CDR3 size: 15 residues. Germline V gene lookup returns CDR1 SGHTA and CDR2 FQGTGA. V gave up 6 bases and J gave up 6 bases, with 19 bases separating them. The CDR3 bases are TGTGCCAGCAGATACTCGGGCCAGGTGGCGGATACGCAGTATTTT. It translates to CASRYSGQVADTQYF.

The V call is TRBV5-8, the J call TRBJ2-7, with D hard to call. V was pared by 2 bases and J by 5 bases, with 23 bases between. Germline V lookup: CDR1 SGHTS, CDR2 YDEGEE. The CDR3 totals 17 residues. The CDR3 protein is CASSLLSFGRRSNEQYF. CDR3 sequence (DNA): TGTGCCAGCAGCTTACTAAGCTTCGGGCGGCGTTCCAACGAGCAGTACTTC.

The chain carries TRBV20-1 and TRBJ2-1; no clear D gene. The CDR3 totals 10 residues. The germline gives CDR1 DFQATT, CDR2 SNEGSKA (reference sequence). Trimming cost V 5 bases and J 15 bases, with 14 bases left between them. The chain's CDR3 is CSAVRAPTFF. In DNA, the CDR3 is TGCAGTGCTGTCCGGGCCCCCACGTTCTTC.

This chain uses TRBV5-1 with TRBJ1-5, with unresolved D. There are 15 residues in the CDR3. In germline, CDR1 is SGHRS, CDR2 YFSETQ. Trimming stripped 0 bases from V and 2 bases from J, with 9 bases between. The CDR3 region has the DNA TGCGCCAGCAGCTTGGCAGGTTTTGGCAATCAGCCCCAGCATTTT. Its protein is CASSLAGFGNQPQHF.

The genes are TRBV18 and TRBJ1-2, with TRBD1 identical over 8 bases. Germline-derived CDR1 and CDR2 are KGHSH and LQKENI. The CDR3 has 17 amino acids. V lost 1 base to trimming and J lost 2 bases; unmatched junction nucleotides: 9. The CDR3 DNA reads TGTGCCAGCTCACCACTTGTTTGGACAGGGAAAAACTATGGCTACACCTTC. Its translation: CASSPLVWTGKNYGYTF.